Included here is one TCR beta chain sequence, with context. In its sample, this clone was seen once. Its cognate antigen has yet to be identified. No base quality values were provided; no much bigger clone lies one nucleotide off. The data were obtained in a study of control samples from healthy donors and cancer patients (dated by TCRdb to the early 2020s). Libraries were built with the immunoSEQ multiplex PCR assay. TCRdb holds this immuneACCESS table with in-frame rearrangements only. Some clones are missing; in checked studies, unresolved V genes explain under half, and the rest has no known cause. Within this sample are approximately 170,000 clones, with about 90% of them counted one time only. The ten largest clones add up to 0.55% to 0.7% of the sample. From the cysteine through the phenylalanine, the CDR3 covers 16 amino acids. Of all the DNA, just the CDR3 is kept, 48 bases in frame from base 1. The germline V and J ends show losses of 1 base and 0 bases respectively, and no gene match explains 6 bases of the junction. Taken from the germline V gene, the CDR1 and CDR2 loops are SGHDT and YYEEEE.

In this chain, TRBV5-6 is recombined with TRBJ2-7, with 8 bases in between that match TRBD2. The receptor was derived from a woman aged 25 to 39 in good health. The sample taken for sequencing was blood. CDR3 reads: CASSLLTAGGSYEQYF. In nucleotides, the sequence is TGTGCCAGCAGCTTGTTGACGGCGGGGGGCTCCTACGAGCAGTACTTC.